The entry below gives a single T cell receptor (beta chain) sequence along with its context. The CDR3 is made up of 14 amino acids. Trimming cost V 1 base and J 1 base, with 9 bases left between them. In germline, CDR1 is SGHRS, CDR2 YFSETQ. This sample stems from a study of blood T cell repertoires in COVID-19. Turning to the study itself: Both acute and convalescent COVID-19 samples were obtained from the United States, Italy and Spain. T cells, B-cell-depleted T cells, or PBMCs supplied cDNA or gDNA.

In the study's own analysis: Reference gene primer amplification gave nucleated cell count estimates. Clones were sequenced by immunoSEQ multiplex PCR, and TCRdb holds only the in-frame ones, with some missing. V and J calls and clone size come straight from that table; D and trimming were deduced from the DNA. The sample includes roughly 290,000 clones, 87% seen only once; the top ten take approximately 8%. The clonotype originates from a woman between 45 and 65 years old who had recovered from COVID-19. The sequenced material came from peripheral blood. This chain joins TRBV5-1 and TRBJ2-7, with D possibly being TRBD1 (6 bases). In DNA, the CDR3 is TGCGCCAGCAGCTTGAACAGGGTGTCCTACGAGCAGTACTTC. Translation gives CASSLNRVSYEQYF.